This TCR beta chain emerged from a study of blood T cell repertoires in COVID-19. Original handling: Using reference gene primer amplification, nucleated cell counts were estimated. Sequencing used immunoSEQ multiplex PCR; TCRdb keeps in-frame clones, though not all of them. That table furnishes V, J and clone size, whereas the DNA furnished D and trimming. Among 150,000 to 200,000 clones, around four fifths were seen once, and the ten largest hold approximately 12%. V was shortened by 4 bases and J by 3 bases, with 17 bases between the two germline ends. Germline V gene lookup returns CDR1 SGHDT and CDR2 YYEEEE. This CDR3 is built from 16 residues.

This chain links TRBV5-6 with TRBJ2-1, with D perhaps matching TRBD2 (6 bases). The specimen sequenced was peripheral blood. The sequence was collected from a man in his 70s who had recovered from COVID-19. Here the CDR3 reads CASSPLGGESYNEQFF. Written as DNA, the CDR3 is TGTGCCAGCAGCCCCCTGGGGGGAGAAAGCTACAATGAGCAGTTCTTC.